The 14 T cell receptor beta chains in this list originate from one sample, sequenced in a study of PD-1 and CTLA-4 blockade in melanoma. The assay was immunoSEQ multiplex PCR, and TCRdb's table has in-frame clones only and misses some. The top ten hold roughly 9% of the sample, which has 30,000 to 35,000 clones, 80% to 95% seen once. Material: CD8+ T cells from peripheral blood, obtained from a patient given anti-PD-1 treatment. These receptor sequences come from a human donor with melanoma.

The chain has TRBV28 and TRBJ1-5, with D maybe TRBD1 (6 bases). The ends were cut back, 5 bases at V and 0 bases at J, with 11 bases in the middle. The CDR3 covers 15 residues. Germline V gene sequence: CDR1 MDHEN, CDR2 SYDVKM. The CDR3, as DNA: TGTGCCAGCAGTCAGGGGTCTTATAGCAATCAGCCCCAGCATTTT. Translating it yields CASSQGSYSNQPQHF.

V gene TRBV5-1 combines with J gene TRBJ2-1; either TRBD1 or TRBD2 may supply D (5 bases each). Trimming shortened V by 2 bases and J by 0 bases, and 6 bases separated the two germline ends. Germline V CDR1 and CDR2: SGHRS, YFSETQ. The CDR3 extends over 14 amino acids. DNA for the CDR3: TGCGCCAGCAGCTTTGGGGGCTCCTACAATGAGCAGTTCTTC. The encoded protein is CASSFGGSYNEQFF.

The V and J genes are TRBV9 and TRBJ1-5, with D perhaps TRBD1 (5 bases). CDR1 is SGDLS, CDR2 YYNGEE, per germline. This CDR3 is 13 amino acids long. V was trimmed by 3 bases and J by 7 bases, leaving 11 bases between them. The CDR3 is CASSAYGGQPQHF. Here the CDR3 DNA reads TGTGCCAGCAGCGCCTATGGGGGGCAGCCCCAGCATTTT.

CDR3 sequence reads: CASSLRDEQFF. DNA of the CDR3: TGTGCCAGCAGCTTGAGGGATGAGCAGTTCTTC. This sequence joins TRBV5-4 and TRBJ2-1; D remains unclear. Looked up from germline, CDR1 is SGHNT and CDR2 is YYREEE (reference sequence). The V end was cut by 1 base, the J end by 8 bases, with 4 bases between. The CDR3 extends over 11 amino acids.

The V and J genes are TRBV14 and TRBJ2-2, with 10 bases aligning to TRBD1. Trimming removed 0 bases from V and 4 bases from J; junction bases left unmatched: 8. This CDR3 contains 18 residues. Germline V CDR1 and CDR2: SGHDN, FVKESK. Here the CDR3 reads CASSQEPFGTGATGELFF. As DNA, the CDR3 is TGTGCCAGCAGCCAAGAACCATTTGGGACAGGGGCCACCGGGGAGCTGTTTTTT.

Written as DNA, the CDR3 is TGTGCCACCAGCAGAGATGTTAGTAGTTGGGGAGCGTTGGATGAAAAACTGTTTTTT. Its translation: CATSRDVSSWGALDEKLFF. The chain links TRBV15 to TRBJ1-4; D gene unclear. V lost 0 bases to trimming and J lost 6 bases, with 23 bases between them. This CDR3 has 19 residues. CDR1 and CDR2 from the germline V gene are LNHNV and YYDKDF (reference sequence).

J is TRBJ2-1 and V is TRBV3-1 (or the pseudogene TRBV3-2), with 12 bases matching TRBD2. The CDR3 covers 15 residues. V lost 3 bases, J lost 6 bases, and 3 bases stayed unmatched. From germline, CDR1 is LGHDT and CDR2 YNNKEL (reference sequence). The CDR3 DNA is TGTGCCAGCAGCCACGGACTAGCGGGACCCAATGAGCAGTTCTTC. Translated, it gives CASSHGLAGPNEQFF.

This chain links TRBV28 with TRBJ2-1; D not certain. Germline V gene lookup returns CDR1 MDHEN and CDR2 SYDVKM. Deletions cut 3 bases from V and 3 bases from J, with 6 bases between. The CDR3 has 13 residues. In DNA form, the CDR3 reads TGTGCCAGCAGTTTTCTTGACTACAATGAGCAGTTCTTC. Amino acids: CASSFLDYNEQFF.

The J gene is TRBJ2-2, the V gene TRBV27; D gene uncertain. The germline V gene has CDR1 MNHEY and CDR2 SMNVEV (reference sequence). V shed 10 bases and J shed 3 bases, with 21 bases lying between them. The CDR3 spans 16 residues. CDR3 amino acids: CATPALSVDHTGELFF. CDR3 in DNA: TGTGCCACCCCAGCCCTCTCAGTGGACCACACCGGGGAGCTGTTTTTT.

This sequence joins TRBV25-1 and TRBJ2-5, with 7 nucleotides matching TRBD2. V lost 1 base and J lost 3; bases outside the gene matches: 2. This CDR3 has 14 residues. Germline V CDR1 and CDR2: MGHDK, SYGVNS. The CDR3 loop is CASSESAGEETQYF. The CDR3 nucleotides read TGTGCCAGCAGTGAATCCGCGGGAGAAGAGACCCAGTACTTC.

The V and J genes are TRBV29-1 and TRBJ1-1; D uncertain. This CDR3 is 13 amino acids long. V was clipped by 1 base and J by 0 bases, with 6 bases between them. Germline CDR1 SQVTM, CDR2 ANQGSEA. CDR3 DNA sequence: TGCAGCGTTGAAGGCACCGTGAACACTGAAGCTTTCTTT. It encodes CSVEGTVNTEAFF.

This clone was seen a handful of times. The chain combines TRBV7-9 with TRBJ2-2, with TRBD2 matching over 14 bases. The J segment lost 3 bases and the V segment lost 5 bases, leaving 5 bases of the junction unmatched. This CDR3 spans 17 amino acids. Germline V lookup: CDR1 SEHNR, CDR2 FQNEAQ (reference sequence). The CDR3 loop is CASSPRGLAGDTGELFF. The CDR3 region has the DNA TGTGCCAGCAGCCCAAGGGGACTAGCGGGAGACACCGGGGAGCTGTTTTTT.

This clone has only one observation. V usage is TRBV7-9 and J usage is TRBJ2-1; 7 bases are shared with TRBD2. The V and J ends lost 5 bases and 8 bases, in that order; junction bases with no gene match: 6. CDR3 length equals 13 residues. CDR1 is SEHNR and CDR2 is FQNEAQ in the germline V gene (reference sequence). CDR3 sequence: CASSPGGSYEQFF. DNA of the CDR3: TGTGCCAGCAGCCCGGGAGGTAGCTATGAGCAGTTCTTC.

V is TRBV2 and J is TRBJ1-1; TRBD1 aligns across 7 bases. From germline, CDR1 is SNHLY and CDR2 FYNNEI. The CDR3 loop spans 15 amino acids. Unmatched junction bases numbered 13, after V lost 0 bases and J lost 12 bases. The CDR3 loop is CASSEARGQGGRTFF. CDR3 in DNA: TGTGCCAGCAGTGAAGCAAGGGGTCAGGGGGGGAGAACTTTCTTT. Filled out from reference TRBV2 and TRBJ1-1, the complete variable domain reads EPEVTQTPSHQVTQMGQEVILRCVPISNHLYFYWYRQILGQKVEFLVSFYNNEISEKSEIFDDQFSVERPDGSNFTLKIRSTKLEDSAMYFCASSEARGQGGRTFFGQGTRLTVV.